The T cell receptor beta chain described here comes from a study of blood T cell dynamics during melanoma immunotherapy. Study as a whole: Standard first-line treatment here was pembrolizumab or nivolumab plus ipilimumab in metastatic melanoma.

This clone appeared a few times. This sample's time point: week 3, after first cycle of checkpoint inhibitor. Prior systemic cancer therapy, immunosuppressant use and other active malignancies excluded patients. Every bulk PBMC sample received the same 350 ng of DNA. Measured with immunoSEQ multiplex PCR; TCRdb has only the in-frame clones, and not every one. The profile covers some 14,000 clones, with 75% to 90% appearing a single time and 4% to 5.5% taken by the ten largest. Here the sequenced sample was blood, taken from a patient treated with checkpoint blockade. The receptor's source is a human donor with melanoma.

The chain's CDR3 is CASSQDSNYGYTF. The CDR3 DNA follows: TGTGCCAGCTCACAAGACAGCAACTATGGCTACACCTTC. The V call is TRBV18, the J call TRBJ1-2; D might be TRBD1 (5 bases). The V gene's germline CDR1 is KGHSH and CDR2 LQKENI. This CDR3 contains 13 residues. With 4 bases removed from V and 2 bases from J, the gap between germline ends came to 8 bases.